This T cell receptor beta chain emerged from a study of T cell responses to AZD1222 COVID-19 vaccine. On the study more broadly: Second-dose recipients at about 4 or about 12 weeks were treated as one pooled group.

The repertoire was sequenced with immunoSEQ multiplex PCR; TCRdb's copy has only in-frame clones and lacks some. Here the sample spans approximately 110,000 clones, roughly 84% being singletons. Note on this clone: Its matching antigen is unknown.

With 6 bases clipped from V and 4 bases from J, the junction kept 7 bases outside the gene matches. Germline CDR1 and CDR2: MNHEY and SVGAGI. This CDR3 has 15 amino acids. Overall study results and limits: Spike-spanning, vaccine-associated CD4 TCRs were dominant at 160-218 and 743-854. White British donors predominated, females outnumbered males, and clonal diversity was possibly underestimated.

The specimen comprised peripheral blood, sampled on day 0 of AZD1222 vaccination. The TCR originated in an adult in good health. V and J are TRBV6-5 and TRBJ2-2; 8 bases are shared with TRBD1. The CDR3 loop is CASRADRGGTGELFF. The CDR3 coding sequence is TGTGCCAGCAGGGCAGACAGGGGTGGCACCGGGGAGCTGTTTTTT.